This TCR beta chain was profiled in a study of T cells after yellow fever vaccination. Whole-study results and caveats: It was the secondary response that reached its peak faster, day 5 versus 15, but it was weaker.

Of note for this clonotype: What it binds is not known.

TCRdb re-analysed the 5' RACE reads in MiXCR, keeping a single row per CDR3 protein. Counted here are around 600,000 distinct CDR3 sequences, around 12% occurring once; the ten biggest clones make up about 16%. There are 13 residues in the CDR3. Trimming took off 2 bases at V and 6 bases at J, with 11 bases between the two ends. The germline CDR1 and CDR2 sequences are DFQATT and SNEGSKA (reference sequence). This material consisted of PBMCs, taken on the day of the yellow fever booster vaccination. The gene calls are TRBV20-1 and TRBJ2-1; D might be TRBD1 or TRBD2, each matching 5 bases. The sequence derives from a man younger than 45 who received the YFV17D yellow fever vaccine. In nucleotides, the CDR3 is TGCAGTGCTAGAAACTGGGACGGCAATGAGCAGTTCTTC. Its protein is CSARNWDGNEQFF.